These 8 T cell receptor beta chains originate from one sample sequenced in a study of beta chain features in type 1 diabetes. The sequenced template was cDNA made from the entire isolated RNA. The table came from immunoSEQ multiplex PCR; TCRdb's copy has only in-frame clones and leaves some out. The sample holds roughly 170,000 clones, around an eighth seen once. Input material: central memory CD4+ T cells from blood. All receptors come from a woman younger than 30 in good health.

This clone has only a few counts. The chain couples TRBV9 to TRBJ2-5, with TRBD2 matching 9 bases. The CDR3 has 16 residues. The J segment lost 4 bases and the V segment lost 3 bases, leaving 10 bases of the junction unmatched. Germline lookup yields CDR1 SGDLS and CDR2 YYNGEE. In DNA, the CDR3 is TGTGCCAGCAGCGCGACTACTAGCGGGTCAGGAGAGACCCAGTACTTC. Protein: CASSATTSGSGETQYF. Complete variable domain (other parts from reference TRBV9 and TRBJ2-5): DSGVTQTPKHLITATGQRVTLRCSPRSGDLSVYWYQQSLDQGLQFLIQYYNGEERAKGNILERFSAQQFPDLHSELNLSSLELGDSALYFCASSATTSGSGETQYFGPGTRLLVL.

This clone was detected only once. V and J are TRBV5-1 and TRBJ2-3; D ambiguous. V dropped 0 bases and J dropped 2 bases, with 10 bases sitting between them. CDR3 length: 15 residues. Germline V lookup: CDR1 SGHRS, CDR2 YFSETQ. This CDR3 is CASSLVGRNTDTQYF. The CDR3 bases are TGCGCCAGCAGCTTGGTTGGCCGTAACACAGATACGCAGTATTTT. The full variable domain, rest sourced from reference TRBV5-1 and TRBJ2-3, is KAGVTQTPRYLIKTRGQQVTLSCSPISGHRSVSWYQQTPGQGLQFLFEYFSETQRNKGNFPGRFSGRQFSNSRSEMNVSTLELGDSALYLCASSLVGRNTDTQYFGPGTRLTVL.

This clone was seen a handful of times. The chain carries TRBV7-3 and TRBJ2-7; 7 nucleotides match TRBD2. The germline CDR1 and CDR2 sequences are SGHTA and FQGTGA. This CDR3 region has 15 residues. V lost 4 bases and J lost 0; bases outside the gene matches: 6. CDR3 nucleotides: TGTGCCAGCAGCTCCCAGGGCGGGAGCTCCTACGAGCAGTACTTC. This encodes CASSSQGGSSYEQYF.

This clone was seen more than once but under ten times. The chain recombines TRBV18 with TRBJ2-1; 7 bases align to TRBD1. Germline lookup yields CDR1 KGHSH and CDR2 LQKENI. J lost 4 bases, V lost 4 bases, and 10 bases had no gene match. The CDR3 consists of 16 residues. The DNA for the CDR3 is TGTGCCAGCTCACGGCCTACCGGGACAGAATACAATGAGCAGTTCTTC. Protein product: CASSRPTGTEYNEQFF.

This clone was seen more than once but under ten times. The chain couples TRBV29-1 to TRBJ1-4, with D maybe TRBD1 (5 bases). Germline V gene lookup returns CDR1 SQVTM and CDR2 ANQGSEA. V was trimmed by 5 bases and J by 5 bases, leaving 15 bases between them. CDR3 length: 14 residues. CDR3: CSVTGREGNEKLFF. Written as DNA, the CDR3 is TGCAGCGTTACGGGGCGGGAGGGGAATGAAAAACTGTTTTTT.

This clone showed up just a few times. The CDR3 sequence: CASSRPGLSSSGNTIYF. The CDR3 DNA is TGTGCCAGCAGCCGCCCGGGACTGTCGAGCTCTGGAAACACCATATATTTT. The chain is built from TRBV5-4 and TRBJ1-3, with D maybe TRBD1 (5 bases). Per germline, CDR1 SGHNT and CDR2 YYREEE (reference sequence). The V and J ends lost 4 bases and 0 bases respectively, with 17 bases between them. CDR3 length equals 17 residues.

The chain links TRBV15 to TRBJ2-1; 14 bases line up with TRBD2. V shed 4 bases and J 7 bases; nucleotides not matched to a gene: 3. CDR3 size: 15 residues. Germline loops: CDR1 LNHNV, CDR2 YYDKDF (reference sequence). CDR3 loop: CATSMGLAGANEQFF. The DNA for the CDR3 is TGTGCCACCAGCATGGGACTAGCGGGAGCTAATGAGCAGTTCTTC.

The chain is built from TRBV7-9 and TRBJ2-1, with D perhaps TRBD2 (7 bases). The germline V and J ends were trimmed by 7 bases and 3 bases, with 19 bases remaining between them. Germline V gene lookup returns CDR1 SEHNR and CDR2 FQNEAQ (reference sequence). This CDR3 contains 16 residues. DNA of the CDR3: TGTGCCAGCACCTTGCCCGCGGGGGCTAACTACAATGAGCAGTTCTTC. Amino acids: CASTLPAGANYNEQFF.